The entry below gives a single T cell receptor (beta chain) sequence along with its context. Libraries were prepared by immunoSEQ multiplex PCR; TCRdb keeps only in-frame clonotypes and omits some of them. The sample holds roughly 130,000 clones, roughly 88% seen once. These data belong to a study of control samples from healthy donors and cancer patients. The germline gives CDR1 SNHLY, CDR2 FYNNEI. J gave up 2 bases and V 6 bases, and 7 bases lay outside the gene matches. CDR3 size: 16 residues. Specimen: blood. The J gene is TRBJ2-1, the V gene TRBV2, with 10 bases lining up with TRBD2. The sequence was obtained from a man aged 50-59 years in good health. CDR3: CASRSSSGGAYNEQFF. The CDR3, as DNA: TGTGCCAGCAGGTCATCTAGCGGGGGCGCCTACAATGAGCAGTTCTTC.